Following are 17 T cell receptor beta chains from one sample sequenced in a study of PD-1 blockade in classical Hodgkin lymphoma. Time point specified: cycle 4 day 1 (C4D1), after five to seven weeks of nivolumab. No patient escaped relapse after autologous stem cell transplantation, and brentuximab vedotin exposure varied. The repertoire was sequenced with immunoSEQ multiplex PCR; TCRdb's copy has only in-frame clones and lacks some. The profile shows about 30,000 clones, about 80% of them singletons. This sample comprised peripheral blood mononuclear cells (PBMCs), obtained before the fourth cycle of nivolumab. These receptors were taken from a human donor with classical Hodgkin lymphoma.

V gene TRBV7-2 combines with J gene TRBJ1-2; unclear D gene. This CDR3 has 14 residues. The V end lost 3 bases, the J end lost 4 bases, and 12 bases lay between the germline ends. The germline V gene has CDR1 SGHTA and CDR2 FQGNSA. CDR3 nucleotide sequence: TGTGCCAGCAGCTTTTTGACGGCCCTCTATGGCTACACCTTC. Protein product: CASSFLTALYGYTF. Full variable domain (outside the CDR3, taken from reference TRBV7-2 and TRBJ1-2): GAGVSQSPSNKVTEKGKDVELRCDPISGHTALYWYRQSLGQGLEFLIYFQGNSAPDKSGLPSDRFSAERTGGSVSTLTIQRTQQEDSAVYLCASSFLTALYGYTFGSGTRLTVV.

The V gene is TRBV11-1, the J gene TRBJ2-3; TRBD2 matches 9 bases. This CDR3 has 15 amino acids. The germline gives CDR1 SGHAT, CDR2 FQDESV (reference sequence). V dropped 5 bases and J dropped 2; count of bases not matched to a gene: 5. CDR3 coding DNA: TGTGCCAGCAGCGCCCAGCGGGGGGTCACAGATACGCAGTATTTT. It is translated as CASSAQRGVTDTQYF.

V is TRBV6-5 and J is TRBJ2-2, with D uncertain. This CDR3 has 12 residues. Trimming removed 6 bases at V and 4 bases at J, with 6 bases between. Germline V gene sequence: CDR1 MNHEY, CDR2 SVGAGI. For the CDR3, the DNA is TGTGCCAGCAGGCTAGGCACCGGGGAGCTGTTTTTT. It is translated as CASRLGTGELFF.

J is TRBJ2-5 and V is TRBV12-5; the match to TRBD1 covers 12 bases. Trimming cost V 5 bases and J 7 bases; bases outside gene matches: 14. CDR1 and CDR2 from the germline V gene are LGHNT and FRNRAP. The CDR3 has 17 amino acids. CDR3 amino acids: CASGVSSGTGGAGTQYF. The DNA of the CDR3 is TGTGCTAGTGGTGTATCCTCCGGGACAGGGGGCGCCGGGACCCAGTACTTC.

The rearrangement links TRBV20-1 to TRBJ1-1; TRBD1 might be the D (5 bases). The V and J ends lost 5 bases and 8 bases respectively, with 12 bases between them. The V gene's germline CDR1 is DFQATT and CDR2 SNEGSKA (reference sequence). The CDR3 has 11 amino acids. CDR3 DNA sequence: TGCAGTGCTCAGACGCGGGACGAAGCTTTCTTT. It is translated as CSAQTRDEAFF.

The chain carries TRBV9 and TRBJ2-1; 9 bases agree with TRBD2. The CDR3 covers 17 residues. V lost 2 bases, J lost 2 bases, and 8 bases stayed unmatched. Germline CDR1 and CDR2: SGDLS and YYNGEE. The CDR3 spells CASSVAGIAGAYNEQFF. CDR3 coding DNA: TGTGCCAGCAGCGTGGCCGGAATAGCGGGGGCCTACAATGAGCAGTTCTTC.

Notes on this clone: This sample includes further DNA sequences coding for the same CDR3. This chain uses TRBV28 with TRBJ1-5; maybe TRBD1 (6 bases). The V gene's germline CDR1 is MDHEN and CDR2 SYDVKM. The CDR3 loop spans 14 amino acids. Trimming left V 3 bases short and J 7 bases short, with 13 bases between. CDR3 residues: CASSLTGREQPQHF. The DNA of the CDR3 is TGTGCCAGCAGTTTGACAGGTAGAGAGCAGCCCCAGCATTTT. Variable domain in full (rest from reference TRBV28 and TRBJ1-5): DVKVTQSSRYLVKRTGEKVFLECVQDMDHENMFWYRQDPGLGLRLIYFSYDVKMKEKGDIPEGYSVSREKKERFSLILESASTNQTSMYLCASSLTGREQPQHFGDGTRLSIL.

The chain is built from TRBV5-6 and TRBJ2-3, with D hard to call. Trimming took off 2 bases at V and 1 base at J, with 11 bases between the two ends. Germline loops: CDR1 SGHDT, CDR2 YYEEEE. The CDR3 loop spans 15 amino acids. For the CDR3, the DNA is TGTGCCAGCAGCTTCGATAGGGTGGGCACAGATACGCAGTATTTT. Translated: CASSFDRVGTDTQYF.

This chain uses TRBV7-2 with TRBJ1-1; D might be TRBD1 (5 bases). V was clipped by 2 bases and J by 0 bases, with 22 bases between them. Germline lookup yields CDR1 SGHTA and CDR2 FQGNSA. The length of the CDR3 is 19 residues. CDR3 sequence (DNA): TGTGCCAGCAGCTTACTCACTCCCGCCTTCCAGGGCCTGAACACTGAAGCTTTCTTT. Encoded protein: CASSLLTPAFQGLNTEAFF.

In this sample, this clone turned up once. The chain carries TRBV19 and TRBJ2-1; no reliable D call. Germline values: CDR1 LNHDA, CDR2 SQIVND (reference sequence). The V and J ends lost 0 bases and 7 bases respectively, with 22 bases between them. The CDR3 is 18 residues long. The CDR3 region is CASSIDRSGRGYVNEQFF. The CDR3 nucleotides read TGTGCCAGTAGTATAGATAGGTCAGGACGTGGTTACGTTAATGAGCAGTTCTTC.

The CDR3: CASSLGWQGNEQFF. The DNA for the CDR3 is TGTGCCAGCAGCTTAGGCTGGCAAGGGAATGAGCAGTTCTTC. The V call is TRBV11-2, the J call TRBJ2-1; D uncertain. The CDR3 loop spans 14 amino acids. Per the germline V gene, CDR1 is SGHAT and CDR2 is FQNNGV. V gave up 1 base and J gave up 7 bases, with 11 bases separating them.

The CDR3 loop reads CASSIDSGTGSGSSQPQHF. In DNA, the CDR3 is TGTGCCAGTAGTATAGATTCCGGGACAGGGAGTGGTTCGAGTCAGCCCCAGCATTTT. The V gene is TRBV19, the J gene TRBJ1-5; 9 positions agree with TRBD1. The length of the CDR3 is 19 residues. V was clipped by 0 bases and J by 6 bases; unmatched bases: 15. Germline lookup yields CDR1 LNHDA and CDR2 SQIVND (reference sequence).

The rearrangement links TRBV7-2 to TRBJ1-1; maybe TRBD1 (6 bases). The CDR3 covers 15 residues. V shed 5 bases and J shed 2 bases, with 15 bases lying between them. CDR1 is SGHTA and CDR2 is FQGNSA in the germline V gene. In DNA form, the CDR3 reads TGTGCCAGCAGCACTCGAACAGGGACTAACACTGAAGCTTTCTTT. Amino acids: CASSTRTGTNTEAFF.

This chain connects TRBV18 to TRBJ2-7, with no clear D. The CDR3 is 13 residues long. Germline values: CDR1 KGHSH, CDR2 LQKENI. Trimming cost V 0 bases and J 2 bases, with 5 bases left between them. CDR3 coding DNA: TGTGCCAGCTCACCACCTCAGACCTACGAGCAGTACTTC. This gives the protein CASSPPQTYEQYF.

In this sample, this clone turned up a few times. This chain joins TRBV11-2 and TRBJ2-3, with 12 positions matching TRBD2. The CDR3 length is 15 residues. The germline V gene encodes CDR1 SGHAT and CDR2 FQNNGV. V lost 5 bases and J lost 5; bases outside the gene matches: 5. DNA of the CDR3: TGTGCCAGCAGCCCCCTAGCGGGGGGGCGAGATACGCAGTATTTT. Residues: CASSPLAGGRDTQYF. Full variable domain (rest looked up from reference TRBV11-2 and TRBJ2-3): EAGVAQSPRYKIIEKRQSVAFWCNPISGHATLYWYQQILGQGPKLLIQFQNNGVVDDSQLPKDRFSAERLKGVDSTLKIQPAKLEDSAVYLCASSPLAGGRDTQYFGPGTRLTVL.

The table lists this clone with a few counts. The chain uses TRBV18 and TRBJ1-1, with TRBD1 matching 7 bases. CDR1 KGHSH and CDR2 LQKENI come from the germline V gene. Losses at the gene ends were 4 bases for V and 3 bases for J; bases not matched to a gene: 5. The CDR3 is 14 residues long. CDR3 residues: CASSREGAYTEAFF. For the CDR3, the DNA is TGTGCCAGCTCACGGGAGGGGGCTTACACTGAAGCTTTCTTT.

This clone was found once. The chain is built from TRBV10-3 and TRBJ1-1, with 10 bases matching TRBD1. CDR3 length: 16 residues. The trim removed 4 bases at V and 7 bases at J, leaving 12 bases unmatched. The V gene's germline CDR1 is ENHRY and CDR2 SYGVKD. The CDR3 is CAISVGQGNGVGEAFF. CDR3 sequence (DNA): TGTGCCATCAGTGTGGGACAGGGGAACGGGGTAGGTGAAGCTTTCTTT.